The clone carrying this T cell receptor beta chain was recorded a few times. What it binds is not known. TCRdb re-analysed the RT-PCR reads in MiXCR, keeping a single row per CDR3 protein. The sample includes about half a million distinct CDR3 sequences, 11% of them seen just once. This sample is part of a study of response to subunit inactivated influenza vaccine. Whole-study results and caveats: Authors suggested few new T cells are recruited by each seasonal influenza vaccination.

The V gene lost 2 bases and the J gene lost 0 bases, with 13 bases spanning the gap. Germline V CDR1 and CDR2: DFQATT, SNEGSKA (reference sequence). There are 15 residues in the CDR3. The sequencing used PBMCs from blood, collected 40 to 50 days after vaccination. The clonotype was recovered from a man aged 50 or older who received an inactivated influenza vaccine. This sequence joins TRBV20-1 and TRBJ1-2, with D possibly matching TRBD1 (6 bases). The CDR3 sequence is CSARSLQGPNYGYTF. CDR3 nucleotides: TGCAGTGCTAGAAGTTTACAGGGACCTAACTATGGCTACACCTTC.